This TCR beta chain is from a study of blood T cell repertoires in COVID-19. Study summary: Both acute and convalescent COVID-19 samples were obtained from the United States, Italy and Spain. The cDNA or gDNA used as material had been derived from T cells, B-cell-depleted T cells, or PBMCs.

In the original analysis: Amplifying reference gene primers gave estimates of nucleated cell counts. Sequencing was performed with immunoSEQ multiplex PCR; in TCRdb, only in-frame clones are kept and a portion is missing. V and J calls and clone size are those listed in that table; D and trimming were worked out from the DNA. The sample yields around 180,000 clones, about 85% seen once. CDR1 SGHNT and CDR2 YYREEE come from the germline V gene (reference sequence). V gave up 4 bases and J gave up 1 base; unmatched junction bases: 11. This CDR3 has 17 residues. This chain connects TRBV5-4 to TRBJ1-1, with 9 bases that match TRBD1. The TCR comes from a man in his sixties with acute or convalescent COVID-19. The sample comprised peripheral blood. CDR3 region: CASSRKLQGATNTEAFF. DNA for the CDR3: TGTGCCAGCAGCCGTAAACTACAGGGGGCGACGAACACTGAAGCTTTCTTT.